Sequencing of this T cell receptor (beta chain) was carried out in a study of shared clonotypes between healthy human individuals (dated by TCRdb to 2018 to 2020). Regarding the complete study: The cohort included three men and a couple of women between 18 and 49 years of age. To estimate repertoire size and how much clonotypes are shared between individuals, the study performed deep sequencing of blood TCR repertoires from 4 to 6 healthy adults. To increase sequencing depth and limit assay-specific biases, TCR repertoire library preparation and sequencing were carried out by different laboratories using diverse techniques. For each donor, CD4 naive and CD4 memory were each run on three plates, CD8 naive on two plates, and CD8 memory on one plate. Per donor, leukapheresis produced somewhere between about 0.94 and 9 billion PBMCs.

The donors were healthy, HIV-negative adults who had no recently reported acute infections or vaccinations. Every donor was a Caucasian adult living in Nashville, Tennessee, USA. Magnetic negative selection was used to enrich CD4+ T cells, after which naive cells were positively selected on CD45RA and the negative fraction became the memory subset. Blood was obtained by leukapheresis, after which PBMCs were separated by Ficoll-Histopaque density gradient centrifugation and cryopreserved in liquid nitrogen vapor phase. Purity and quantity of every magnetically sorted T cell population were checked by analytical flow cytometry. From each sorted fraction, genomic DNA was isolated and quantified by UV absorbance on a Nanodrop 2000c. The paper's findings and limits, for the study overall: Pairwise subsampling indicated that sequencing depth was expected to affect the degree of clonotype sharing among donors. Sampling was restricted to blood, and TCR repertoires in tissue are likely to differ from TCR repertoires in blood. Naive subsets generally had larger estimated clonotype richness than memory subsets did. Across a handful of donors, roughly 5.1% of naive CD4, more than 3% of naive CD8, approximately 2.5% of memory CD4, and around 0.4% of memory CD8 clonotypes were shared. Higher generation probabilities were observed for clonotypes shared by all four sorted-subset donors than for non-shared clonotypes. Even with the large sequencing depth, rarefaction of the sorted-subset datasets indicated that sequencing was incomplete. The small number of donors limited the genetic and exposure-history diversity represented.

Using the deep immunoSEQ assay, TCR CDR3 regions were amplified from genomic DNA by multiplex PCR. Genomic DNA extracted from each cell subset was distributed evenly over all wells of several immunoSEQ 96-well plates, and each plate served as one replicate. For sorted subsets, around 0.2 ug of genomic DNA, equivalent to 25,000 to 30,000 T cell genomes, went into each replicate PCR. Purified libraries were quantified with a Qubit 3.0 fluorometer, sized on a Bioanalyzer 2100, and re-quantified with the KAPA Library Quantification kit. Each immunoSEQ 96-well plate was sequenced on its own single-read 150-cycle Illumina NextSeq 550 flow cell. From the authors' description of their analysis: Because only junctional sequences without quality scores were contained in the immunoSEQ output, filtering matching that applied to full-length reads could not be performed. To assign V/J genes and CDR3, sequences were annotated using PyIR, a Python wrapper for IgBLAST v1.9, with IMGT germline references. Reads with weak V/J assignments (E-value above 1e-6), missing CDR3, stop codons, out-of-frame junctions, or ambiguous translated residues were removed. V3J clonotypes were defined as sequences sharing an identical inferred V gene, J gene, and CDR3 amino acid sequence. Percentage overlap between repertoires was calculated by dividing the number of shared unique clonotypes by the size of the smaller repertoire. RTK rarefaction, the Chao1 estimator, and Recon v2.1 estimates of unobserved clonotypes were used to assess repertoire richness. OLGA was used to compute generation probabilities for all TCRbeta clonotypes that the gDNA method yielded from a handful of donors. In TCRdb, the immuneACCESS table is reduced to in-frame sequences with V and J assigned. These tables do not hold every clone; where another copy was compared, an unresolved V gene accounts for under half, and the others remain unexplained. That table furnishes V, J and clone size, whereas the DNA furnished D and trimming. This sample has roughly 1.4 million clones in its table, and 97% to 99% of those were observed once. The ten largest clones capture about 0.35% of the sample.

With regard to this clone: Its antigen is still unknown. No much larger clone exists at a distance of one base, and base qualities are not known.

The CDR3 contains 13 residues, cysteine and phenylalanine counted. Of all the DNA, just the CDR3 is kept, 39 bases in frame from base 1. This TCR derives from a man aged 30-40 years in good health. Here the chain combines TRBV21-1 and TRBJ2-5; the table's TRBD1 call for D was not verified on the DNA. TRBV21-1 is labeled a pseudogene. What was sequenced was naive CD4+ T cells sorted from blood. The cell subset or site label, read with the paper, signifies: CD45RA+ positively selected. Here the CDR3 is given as CASSKVNKETQYF. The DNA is TGTGCCAGCAGCAAAGTAAACAAAGAGACCCAGTACTTC.